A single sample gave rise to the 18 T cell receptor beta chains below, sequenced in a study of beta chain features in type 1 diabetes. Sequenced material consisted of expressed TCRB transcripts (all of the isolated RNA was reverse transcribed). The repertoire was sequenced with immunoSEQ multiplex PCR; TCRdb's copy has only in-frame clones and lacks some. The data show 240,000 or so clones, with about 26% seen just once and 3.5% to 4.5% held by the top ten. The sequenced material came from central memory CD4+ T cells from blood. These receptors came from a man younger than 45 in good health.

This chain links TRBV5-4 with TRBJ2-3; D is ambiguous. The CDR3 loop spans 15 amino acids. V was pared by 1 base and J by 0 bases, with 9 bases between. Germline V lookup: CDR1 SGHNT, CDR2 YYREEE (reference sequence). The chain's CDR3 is CASSLRTDSTDTQYF. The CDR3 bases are TGTGCCAGCAGCTTGCGGACGGATAGCACAGATACGCAGTATTTT.

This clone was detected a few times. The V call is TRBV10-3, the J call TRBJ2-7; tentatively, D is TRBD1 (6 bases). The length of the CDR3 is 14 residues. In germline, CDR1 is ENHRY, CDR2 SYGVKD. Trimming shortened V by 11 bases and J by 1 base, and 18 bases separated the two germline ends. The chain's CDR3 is CAVSSGTFSYEQYF. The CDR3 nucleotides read TGTGCCGTATCGTCCGGGACATTTTCCTACGAGCAGTACTTC.

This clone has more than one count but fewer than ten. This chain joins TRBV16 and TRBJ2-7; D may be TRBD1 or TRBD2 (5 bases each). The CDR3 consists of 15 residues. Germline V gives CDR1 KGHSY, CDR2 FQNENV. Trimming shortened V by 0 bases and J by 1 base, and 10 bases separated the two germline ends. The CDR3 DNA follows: TGTGCCAGCAGCCAATCGTGGGACGGTTCCTACGAGCAGTACTTC. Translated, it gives CASSQSWDGSYEQYF.

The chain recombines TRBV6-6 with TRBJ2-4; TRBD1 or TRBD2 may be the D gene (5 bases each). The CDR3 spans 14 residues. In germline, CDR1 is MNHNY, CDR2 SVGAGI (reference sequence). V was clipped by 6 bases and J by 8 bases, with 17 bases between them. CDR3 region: CASSPRVLGDIQYF. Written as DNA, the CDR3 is TGTGCCAGCAGCCCCCGAGTCCTGGGGGACATTCAGTACTTC.

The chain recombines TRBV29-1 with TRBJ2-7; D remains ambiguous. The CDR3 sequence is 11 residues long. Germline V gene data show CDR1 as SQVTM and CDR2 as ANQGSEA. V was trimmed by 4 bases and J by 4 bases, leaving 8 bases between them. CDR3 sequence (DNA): TGCAGCGTTGCATCCGAATACGAGCAGTACTTC. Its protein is CSVASEYEQYF.

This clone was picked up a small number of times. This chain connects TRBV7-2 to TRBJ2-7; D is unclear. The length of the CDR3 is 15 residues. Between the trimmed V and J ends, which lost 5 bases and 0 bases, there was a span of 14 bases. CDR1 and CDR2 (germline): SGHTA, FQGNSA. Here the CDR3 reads CASSPSGLSSYEQYF. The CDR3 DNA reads TGTGCCAGCAGCCCATCCGGGTTGTCCTCCTACGAGCAGTACTTC.

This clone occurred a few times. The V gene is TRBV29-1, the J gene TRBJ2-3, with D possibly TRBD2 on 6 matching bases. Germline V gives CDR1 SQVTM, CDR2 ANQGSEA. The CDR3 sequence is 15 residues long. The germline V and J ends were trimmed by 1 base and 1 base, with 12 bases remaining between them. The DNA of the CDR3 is TGCAGCGTTGAAGGGCGGGGACTTGGCACAGATACGCAGTATTTT. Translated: CSVEGRGLGTDTQYF.

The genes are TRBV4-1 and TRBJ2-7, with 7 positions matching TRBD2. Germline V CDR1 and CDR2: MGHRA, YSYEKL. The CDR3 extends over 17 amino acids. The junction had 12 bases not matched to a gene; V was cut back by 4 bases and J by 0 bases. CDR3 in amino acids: CASSPEISGTFSYEQYF. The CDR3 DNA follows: TGCGCCAGCAGCCCAGAGATCAGCGGGACGTTCTCCTACGAGCAGTACTTC.

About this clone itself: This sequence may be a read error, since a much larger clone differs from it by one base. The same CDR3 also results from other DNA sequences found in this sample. The CDR3 coding sequence is TGTGCCAGCAGCTTCAGCTCCTACAATGAGCAGTTCTTC. This codes for CASSFSSYNEQFF. This chain uses TRBV7-2 with TRBJ2-1; D is undetermined. Germline V lookup: CDR1 SGHTA, CDR2 FQGNSA. The CDR3 is 13 residues long. The V end lost 3 bases, the J end lost 0 bases, and 3 bases lay between the germline ends.

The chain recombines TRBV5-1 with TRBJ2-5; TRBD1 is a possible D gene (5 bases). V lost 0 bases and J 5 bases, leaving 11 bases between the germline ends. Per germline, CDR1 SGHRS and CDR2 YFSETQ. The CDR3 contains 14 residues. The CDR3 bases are TGCGCCAGCAGCTTGGCGGCAGGGATGGAGACCCAGTACTTC. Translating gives CASSLAAGMETQYF.

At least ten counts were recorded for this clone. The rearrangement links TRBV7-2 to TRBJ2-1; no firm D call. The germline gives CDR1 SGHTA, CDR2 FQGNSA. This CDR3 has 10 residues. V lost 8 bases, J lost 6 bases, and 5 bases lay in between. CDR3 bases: TGTGCCAGCGGTGTCAATGAGCAGTTCTTC. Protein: CASGVNEQFF.

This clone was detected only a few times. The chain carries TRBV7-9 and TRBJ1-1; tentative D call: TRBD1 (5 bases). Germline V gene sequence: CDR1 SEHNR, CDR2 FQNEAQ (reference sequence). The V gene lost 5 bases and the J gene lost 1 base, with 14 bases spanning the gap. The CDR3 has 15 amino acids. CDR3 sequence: CASSPRRGPNTEAFF. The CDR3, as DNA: TGTGCCAGCAGCCCACGGAGGGGCCCGAACACTGAAGCTTTCTTT.

In DNA form, the CDR3 reads TGCAGCGTAGGACAGGGGGCGGCAAGGTATGGCTACACCTTC. It is translated as CSVGQGAARYGYTF. The chain joins TRBV29-1 to TRBJ1-2; 11 bases match TRBD1. Germline lookup yields CDR1 SQVTM and CDR2 ANQGSEA. The CDR3 length is 14 residues. The V and J ends lost 6 bases and 5 bases, in that order; junction bases with no gene match: 8.

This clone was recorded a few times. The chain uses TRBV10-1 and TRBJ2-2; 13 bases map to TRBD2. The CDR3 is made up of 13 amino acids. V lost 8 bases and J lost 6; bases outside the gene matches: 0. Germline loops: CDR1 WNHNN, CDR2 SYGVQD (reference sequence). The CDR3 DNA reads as TGCGCCAGCGGACTAGCGGGAGCCGGGGAGCTGTTTTTT. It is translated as CASGLAGAGELFF.

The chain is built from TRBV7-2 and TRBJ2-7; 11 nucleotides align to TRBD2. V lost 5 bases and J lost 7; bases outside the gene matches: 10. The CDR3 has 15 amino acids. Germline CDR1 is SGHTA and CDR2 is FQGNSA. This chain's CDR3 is CASSRTTSGSREQYF. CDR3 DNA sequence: TGTGCCAGCAGCCGCACCACTAGCGGGAGTAGGGAGCAGTACTTC.

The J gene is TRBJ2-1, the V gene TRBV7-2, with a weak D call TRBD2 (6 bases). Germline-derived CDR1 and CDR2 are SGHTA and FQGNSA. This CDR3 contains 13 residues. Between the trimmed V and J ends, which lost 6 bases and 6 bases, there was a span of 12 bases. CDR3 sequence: CASSSGGINEQFF. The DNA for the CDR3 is TGTGCCAGCAGTAGCGGCGGGATCAATGAGCAGTTCTTC. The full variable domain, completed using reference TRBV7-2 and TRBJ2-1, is GAGVSQSPSNKVTEKGKDVELRCDPISGHTALYWYRQSLGQGLEFLIYFQGNSAPDKSGLPSDRFSAERTGGSVSTLTIQRTQQEDSAVYLCASSSGGINEQFFGPGTRLTVL.

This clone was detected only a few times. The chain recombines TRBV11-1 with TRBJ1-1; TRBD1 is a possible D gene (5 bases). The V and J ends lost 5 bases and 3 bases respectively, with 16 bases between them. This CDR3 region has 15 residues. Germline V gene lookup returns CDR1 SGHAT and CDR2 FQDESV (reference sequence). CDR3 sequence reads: CASSPGTPAHTEAFF. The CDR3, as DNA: TGTGCCAGCAGCCCCGGGACGCCTGCGCACACTGAAGCTTTCTTT.

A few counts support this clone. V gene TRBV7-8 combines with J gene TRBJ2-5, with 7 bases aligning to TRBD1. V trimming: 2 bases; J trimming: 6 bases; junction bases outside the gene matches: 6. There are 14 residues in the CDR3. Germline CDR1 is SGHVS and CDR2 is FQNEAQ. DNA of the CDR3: TGTGCCAGCAGCTTACAGGGGGATGAAAAGACCCAGTACTTC. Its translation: CASSLQGDEKTQYF.